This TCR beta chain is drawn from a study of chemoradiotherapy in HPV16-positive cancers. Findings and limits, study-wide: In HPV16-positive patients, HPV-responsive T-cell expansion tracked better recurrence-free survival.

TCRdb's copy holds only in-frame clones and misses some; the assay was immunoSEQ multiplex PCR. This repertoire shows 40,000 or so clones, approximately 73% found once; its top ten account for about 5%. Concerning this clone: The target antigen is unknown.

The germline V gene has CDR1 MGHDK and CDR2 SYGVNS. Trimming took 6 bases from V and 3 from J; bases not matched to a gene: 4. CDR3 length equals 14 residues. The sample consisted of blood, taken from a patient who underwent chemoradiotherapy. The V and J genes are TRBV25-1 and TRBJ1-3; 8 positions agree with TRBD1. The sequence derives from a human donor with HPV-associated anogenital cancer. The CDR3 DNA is TGTGCCAGCAGGAGGACAGGGCTTGGAAACACCATATATTTT. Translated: CASRRTGLGNTIYF. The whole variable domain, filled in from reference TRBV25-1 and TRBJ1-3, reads EADIYQTPRYLVIGTGKKITLECSQTMGHDKMYWYQQDPGMELHLIHYSYGVNSTEKGDLSSESTVSRIRTEHFPLTLESARPSHTSQYLCASRRTGLGNTIYFGEGSWLTVV.